Each of the 14 T cell receptor beta chains below was sequenced from the same sample in a study of shared clonotypes between healthy human individuals. Method: immunoSEQ multiplex PCR; TCRdb's copy keeps in-frame clones and lacks some. This sample carries about 980,000 clones, 70% to 85% of them seen once, and the ten largest clones take nearly 1.5%. Sample: memory CD4+ T cells sorted from blood. Stated subset: CD45RA-negative fraction. The receptors were gathered from a man between 18 and 29 years old in good health.

This chain links TRBV30 with TRBJ2-1; D not resolved. Germline loops: CDR1 GTSNPN, CDR2 SVGIG (reference sequence). This CDR3 is built from 12 residues. V was cut by 0 bases and J by 10 bases, with 10 bases left in between. Here the CDR3 reads CAWSVRFGEQFF. CDR3 in DNA: TGTGCCTGGAGTGTACGGTTTGGAGAGCAGTTCTTC.

On this clone itself: The identical CDR3 is also encoded by other nucleotide sequences in the sample. V and J are TRBV5-1 and TRBJ2-7, with no clear D. With 1 base removed from V and 0 bases from J, the gap between germline ends came to 2 bases. The CDR3 loop spans 12 amino acids. Germline V gene data show CDR1 as SGHRS and CDR2 as YFSETQ. The CDR3 loop reads CASSLSSYEQYF. The CDR3 DNA is TGCGCCAGCAGCTTGAGCTCCTACGAGCAGTACTTC. Complete variable domain (other parts from reference TRBV5-1 and TRBJ2-7): KAGVTQTPRYLIKTRGQQVTLSCSPISGHRSVSWYQQTPGQGLQFLFEYFSETQRNKGNFPGRFSGRQFSNSRSEMNVSTLELGDSALYLCASSLSSYEQYFGPGTRLTVT.

The V and J genes are TRBV27 and TRBJ2-7, with TRBD2 as a possible D gene (7 bases). This CDR3 has 15 amino acids. V was shortened by 0 bases and J by 7 bases, with 16 bases between the two germline ends. Per germline, CDR1 MNHEY and CDR2 SMNVEV (reference sequence). Here the CDR3 DNA reads TGTGCCAGCAGTTTATCGCGGGGGCAGACGGGAGAGCAGTACTTC. Amino acids: CASSLSRGQTGEQYF.

A single count supports this clone. The genes are TRBV6-1 and TRBJ2-7, with D perhaps matching TRBD2 (5 bases). Germline CDR1 is MNHNS and CDR2 is SASEGT. The CDR3 has 13 residues. The ends were cut back, 7 bases at V and 5 bases at J, with 15 bases in the middle. The CDR3 DNA sequence: TGTGCCAGCACCCTGAGGGTGAAGGACGAGCAGTACTTC. This encodes CASTLRVKDEQYF.

On this clone itself: Within the sample, other DNA sequences also encode this same CDR3. J is TRBJ2-1 and V is TRBV9; D is unresolved. The V and J ends lost 0 bases and 6 bases respectively, with 7 bases between them. The CDR3 has 13 amino acids. Germline values: CDR1 SGDLS, CDR2 YYNGEE. The chain's CDR3 is CASSVGLVNEQFF. The CDR3 DNA reads TGTGCCAGCAGCGTAGGGCTAGTCAATGAGCAGTTCTTC.

The V gene is TRBV21-1, the J gene TRBJ2-1; TRBD2 is the table's D call, not checked against the DNA. TRBV21-1 is termed a pseudogene. This CDR3 spans 17 amino acids. CDR3: CASSVHSGRGENNEQFF. Written as DNA, the CDR3 is TGTGCCAGCAGCGTCCATAGCGGGAGAGGAGAGAACAATGAGCAGTTCTTC.

J is TRBJ2-5 and V is TRBV9; TRBD1 is a possible D gene (5 bases). The CDR3 has 14 residues. V was shortened by 3 bases and J by 4 bases, with 13 bases between the two germline ends. CDR1 is SGDLS, CDR2 YYNGEE, per germline. The CDR3 reads CASSGHRYGETQYF. The CDR3 region has the DNA TGTGCCAGCAGCGGTCACAGGTATGGAGAGACCCAGTACTTC.

V gene TRBV5-1 combines with J gene TRBJ1-6; 8 nucleotides align to TRBD1. This CDR3 has 14 residues. Germline V gene sequence: CDR1 SGHRS, CDR2 YFSETQ. V lost 3 bases to trimming and J lost 10 bases; unmatched junction nucleotides: 6. Written as DNA, the CDR3 is TGCGCCAGCAGCTCACAGGGGGATAGATCACCCCTCCACTTT. It encodes CASSSQGDRSPLHF. The full variable domain, rest sourced from reference TRBV5-1 and TRBJ1-6, is KAGVTQTPRYLIKTRGQQVTLSCSPISGHRSVSWYQQTPGQGLQFLFEYFSETQRNKGNFPGRFSGRQFSNSRSEMNVSTLELGDSALYLCASSSQGDRSPLHFGNGTRLTVT.

This clone turned up a few times. The chain employs TRBV7-2 and TRBJ2-1; 10 bases fit TRBD2. The CDR3 loop spans 15 amino acids. Germline loops: CDR1 SGHTA, CDR2 FQGNSA. The J segment lost 6 bases and the V segment lost 2 bases, leaving 4 bases of the junction unmatched. CDR3 in amino acids: CASSLSQREGNEQFF. CDR3 coding DNA: TGTGCCAGCAGCTTAAGCCAGCGGGAGGGCAATGAGCAGTTCTTC.

The rearrangement links TRBV5-1 to TRBJ2-7, with D unclear. This CDR3 comprises 16 residues. Per the germline V gene, CDR1 is SGHRS and CDR2 is YFSETQ. V lost 0 bases and J 4 bases, leaving 17 bases between the germline ends. The CDR3 bases are TGCGCCAGCAGCTTGGGAGGTGCGGCAGCTTCTTACGAGCAGTACTTC. Translation gives CASSLGGAAASYEQYF.

The V gene is TRBV6-1, the J gene TRBJ2-2, with 7 positions matching TRBD1. V trimming: 8 bases; J trimming: 6 bases; junction bases outside the gene matches: 3. Germline-derived CDR1 and CDR2 are MNHNS and SASEGT. The CDR3 totals 12 residues. The CDR3 loop is CASQGGAGELFF. The DNA for the CDR3 is TGTGCCAGCCAAGGGGGCGCCGGGGAGCTGTTTTTT.

V is TRBV11-2 and J is TRBJ1-5; 7 bases agree with TRBD1. The V gene end was trimmed by 5 bases and the J gene end by 10 bases; junction bases not matched to a gene: 11. Germline V CDR1 and CDR2: SGHAT, FQNNGV. This CDR3 region has 14 residues. This chain's CDR3 is CASSVGDSPQPQHF. The CDR3 region has the DNA TGTGCCAGCAGCGTCGGGGACAGTCCTCAACCCCAGCATTTT.

About this clone: The same CDR3 is also encoded by other DNA sequences in this sample. In nucleotides, the CDR3 is TGTGCCAGCAGCTTAGGCAGGGGGGGTCAGCCCCAGCATTTT. Translating it yields CASSLGRGGQPQHF. The V and J genes are TRBV7-8 and TRBJ1-5; 7 bases are a match to TRBD1. CDR3 length: 14 residues. The trim removed 1 base at V and 6 bases at J, leaving 3 bases unmatched. CDR1 is SGHVS and CDR2 is FQNEAQ in the germline V gene.

In the case of this clone: Other DNA sequences in this specimen translate into the identical CDR3. The rearrangement uses TRBV14 and TRBJ2-7; 7 bases match TRBD1. CDR3 length: 14 residues. The trim removed 1 base at V and 2 bases at J, leaving 2 bases unmatched. Germline V gives CDR1 SGHDN, CDR2 FVKESK. DNA of the CDR3: TGTGCCAGCAGCCAAGTAACAGGGGCCTACGAGCAGTACTTC. Amino acid sequence: CASSQVTGAYEQYF.